The present T cell receptor beta chain was sequenced within a study of shared clonotypes between healthy human individuals. TCRdb keeps only in-frame clones here, not all; method: immunoSEQ multiplex PCR. The table has hundreds of thousands of clones, approximately 74% seen once; the top ten hold more than 1.5%. The CDR3 consists of 17 residues. CDR1 is SGHAT, CDR2 FQNNGV, per germline. V dropped 5 bases and J dropped 7; count of bases not matched to a gene: 16. This clone has just a few counts. The chain couples TRBV11-2 to TRBJ2-2; 7 bases fit TRBD2. Sequenced input: memory CD4+ T cells sorted from blood. Subset noted: CD45RA-negative fraction. This sequence was found in a woman in her 30s in good health. CDR3 DNA sequence: TGTGCCAGCAGCCCCCCCGGAGGCGGGAGAAGGGGCGGGGAGCTGTTTTTT. This sequence encodes CASSPPGGGRRGGELFF.